A selection of T cell receptor beta chains follows, all from one sample in a study of pediatric ulcerative colitis. Method: immunoSEQ multiplex PCR; TCRdb's copy keeps in-frame clones and lacks some. The sample holds around 22,000 clones, around 69% seen once. Sequenced input: gut tissue. The receptors were sampled from a boy younger than 18 with severe ulcerative colitis. The CDR3 runs from the conserved cysteine through the conserved F or W. D genes are given only for firm matches. The size of a clone is reported for some rows only, either as once, few or many, or as a class for expanded clones.

cdr3_nt cdr3_aa v_call clone_size j_call d_call
TGTGCCAGCAGTTTAAGCGACAGGGGGCGGAATGGCTACACCTTC CASSLSDRGRNGYTF TRBV28 . TRBJ1-2 TRBD1
TGTGCCACCAGCAGAGGGGGACAGGGTGGTGGAGAGCAGTACTTC CATSRGGQGGGEQYF TRBV15 . TRBJ2-7 TRBD1
TGTGCCAGCAGCTTAGGACTGGGAGAGACCCAGTACTTC CASSLGLGETQYF TRBV7-9 . TRBJ2-5 .
TGTGCCTGGAACCCCGCAGGAAATCCCTACGAGCAGTACTTC CAWNPAGNPYEQYF TRBV30 few TRBJ2-7 .
TGCGCCAGCAGCTCGACCTGGCCGACGACCTACAATGAGCAGTTCTTC CASSSTWPTTYNEQFF TRBV5-1 . TRBJ2-1 .
TGCAGCGCCCCGGACAGATCGAACACTGAAGCTTTCTTT CSAPDRSNTEAFF TRBV29-1 . TRBJ1-1 .
TGCGCCAGCAGCCCCCGGGACAGGGGGCATCAGCAGCCCCAGCATTTT CASSPRDRGHQQPQHF TRBV4-1 few TRBJ1-5 TRBD1
TGTGCCAGCAGGCGCTTGGGGTTACGCCCCTACACCTTC CASRRLGLRPYTF TRBV6-6 once TRBJ1-2 .
TGTGCCAGCAGCCCACCCCAGCGCCCCGCGGAGGAGCAGTTCTTC CASSPPQRPAEEQFF TRBV7-9 . TRBJ2-1 .
TGTGCCAGCAGCCCCGACGTGGGGAACACTGAAGCTTTCTTT CASSPDVGNTEAFF TRBV7-3 few TRBJ1-1 .
TGTGCCAGCCGCCGGGGGCTCGACTCCTACGAGCAGTACTTC CASRRGLDSYEQYF TRBV27 . TRBJ2-7 .
TGTGCCAGCAGCGTAGATTTAGGGACCTACGAGCAGTACTTC CASSVDLGTYEQYF TRBV9 . TRBJ2-7 .
TGTGCCAGCAGCTTGTCCATACTCCAAGAGACCCAGTACTTC CASSLSILQETQYF TRBV5-6 . TRBJ2-5 .
TGTGCCAGCTCACCACCGGGTCAGGCCAACACCGGGGAGCTGTTTTTT CASSPPGQANTGELFF TRBV18 once TRBJ2-2 .
TGTGCCTGGAGAAGACGAAGCCGGGACAGGGGGTACGAGCAGTACTTC CAWRRRSRDRGYEQYF TRBV30 . TRBJ2-7 TRBD1
TGTGCCATCAGTGGCGGGACACAAAACATTCAGTACTTC CAISGGTQNIQYF TRBV10-3 . TRBJ2-4 .
TGCAGCGGAGGATTCTGGGTTTCGAGGGATCGGGACACTGAAGCTTTCTTT CSGGFWVSRDRDTEAFF TRBV29-1 . TRBJ1-1 .
TGCAGCGTTCGACAGGGGCCAATCAATGAGCAGTTCTTC CSVRQGPINEQFF TRBV29-1 . TRBJ2-1 TRBD1
TGCGCCAGCAGCCAAACACTAGCGGGGAGCACAGATACGCAGTATTTT CASSQTLAGSTDTQYF TRBV4-1 once TRBJ2-3 TRBD2
TGTGCCAGCAGCCAGACCCCGAGGGGGCTAAACTATGGCTACACCTTC CASSQTPRGLNYGYTF TRBV4-2 . TRBJ1-2 TRBD1
TGTGCCAGCAGTCTAAGCGGGCCCTCCTACGAGCAGTACTTC CASSLSGPSYEQYF TRBV27 few TRBJ2-7 .
TGTGCCAGCAGCTTACTTTCTGCTAGCGGGGGTAGGGAGACCCAGTACTTC CASSLLSASGGRETQYF TRBV7-9 . TRBJ2-5 TRBD2
TGTGCCAGCAGTGAAACATGGGCGAATGAAAAACTGTTTTTT CASSETWANEKLFF TRBV2 . TRBJ1-4 .
TGTGCCAGCACCTACTTACAGGGGGCACAAGAGACCCAGTACTTC CASTYLQGAQETQYF TRBV6-5 . TRBJ2-5 TRBD1
TGTGCCTGGATACCTCCGGGGGGGGGAAAAAATGAGCAGTTCTTC CAWIPPGGGKNEQFF TRBV30 . TRBJ2-1 TRBD2
TGTGCCAGCAGCGTAACAGGGGCATCCTACAATGAGCAGTTCTTC CASSVTGASYNEQFF TRBV9 . TRBJ2-1 TRBD1
TGTGCCAGCAGCTTAGATCGGGCCGCGGCCTCCTACAATGAGCAGTTCTTC CASSLDRAAASYNEQFF TRBV11-2 . TRBJ2-1 .
TGCAGCGTTGAGGCCGGGTACCAAGAGACCCAGTACTTC CSVEAGYQETQYF TRBV29-1 . TRBJ2-5 .
TGTGCCAGTAGTCCAACCCTCCACAGGGGGAAATCACCCCTCCACTTT CASSPTLHRGKSPLHF TRBV19 . TRBJ1-6 TRBD1
TGTGCCAGCAGCTTAACGAGAAATGAGCAGTTCTTC CASSLTRNEQFF TRBV5-6 . TRBJ2-1 .
TGTGCCAGTAACAGTAGGGTGGGGCCCGCCGGGGAGCTGTTTTTT CASNSRVGPAGELFF TRBV19 . TRBJ2-2 .
TGTGCCAGCAGTCAGGAGCGGCCCCAGCATTTT CASSQERPQHF TRBV6-5 . TRBJ1-5 .
TGTGCCATCAGTGAGCTTTCGGACGTCTCGGACGAGCAGTACTTC CAISELSDVSDEQYF TRBV10-3 few TRBJ2-7 .
TGTGCCAGCAGCTTGGAGCCGGGGTCGGAGCAGTTCTTC CASSLEPGSEQFF TRBV5-4 once TRBJ2-1 .
TGTGCCAGCAGCGTAGGAGCGGATTCACCCCTCCACTTT CASSVGADSPLHF TRBV9 . TRBJ1-6 .